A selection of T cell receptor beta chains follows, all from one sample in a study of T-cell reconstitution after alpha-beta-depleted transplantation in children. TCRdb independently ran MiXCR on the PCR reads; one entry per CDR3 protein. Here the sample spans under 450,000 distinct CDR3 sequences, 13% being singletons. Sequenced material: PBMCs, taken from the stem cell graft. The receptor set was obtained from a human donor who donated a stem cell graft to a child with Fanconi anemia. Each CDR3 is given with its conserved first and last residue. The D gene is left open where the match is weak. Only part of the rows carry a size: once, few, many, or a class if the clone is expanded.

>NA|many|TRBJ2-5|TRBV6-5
TGTGCCAGCAGTTACTGGTCCCCAACTTCGGTAGAGACCCAGTACTTC
CASSYWSPTSVETQYF
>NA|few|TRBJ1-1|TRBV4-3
TGCGCCAGCAGCCAAGATTACTGGGGATCTGAAGCTTTCTTT
CASSQDYWGSEAFF
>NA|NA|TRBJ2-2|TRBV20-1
TGCTGTGCTAGAGATACCCTGCAGGCCGACACCGGGGAGCTGTTTTTT
CCARDTLQADTGELFF
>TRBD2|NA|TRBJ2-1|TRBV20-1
TGCAGTGCTAGAGGAGCGGGGGGCCCGTACAATGAGCAGTTCTTC
CSARGAGGPYNEQFF
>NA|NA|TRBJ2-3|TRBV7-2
TGTGCCAGCACTCCCACGCTGGGACGAGATACGCAGTATTTT
CASTPTLGRDTQYF
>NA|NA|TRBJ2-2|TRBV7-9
TGTGCCAGCAGCTTAGTATCCGGGGTGAACACCGGGGAGCTGTTTTTT
CASSLVSGVNTGELFF
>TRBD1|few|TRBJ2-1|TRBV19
TGTGCCAGTAGTATATCGTGGGGACAGGGGGAGAATGAGCAGTTCTTC
CASSISWGQGENEQFF
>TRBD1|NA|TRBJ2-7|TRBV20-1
TGCAGTGCCTCCCCTCAAACGACAGGGTTTGAGCAGTACTTC
CSASPQTTGFEQYF
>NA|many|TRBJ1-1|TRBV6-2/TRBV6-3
TGTGCCAGCAGTTACTATCCGGGGCGTGCAGCTTTCTTT
CASSYYPGRAAFF
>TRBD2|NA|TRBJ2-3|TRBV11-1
TGTGCCAGCAGCTTCCCCACGATACGACTAGCGGGCATAGATACGCAGTATTTT
CASSFPTIRLAGIDTQYF
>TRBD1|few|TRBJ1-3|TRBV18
TGTGCCAGCTCACCAACGGGGACAGGGCCTGGAAACACCATATATTTT
CASSPTGTGPGNTIYF
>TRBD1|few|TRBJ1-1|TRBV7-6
TGTGCCAGCAGCGCCTACAGGGGGAACACTGAAGCTTTCTTT
CASSAYRGNTEAFF
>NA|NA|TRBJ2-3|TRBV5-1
TGCGCCAGCAGCTTGCTAGGGTATGGGACAGATACGCAGTATTTT
CASSLLGYGTDTQYF
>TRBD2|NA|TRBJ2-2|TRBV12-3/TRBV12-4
TGTGCCAGCAGTTCTGGGGGGGGGAACACCGGGGAGCTGTTTTTT
CASSSGGGNTGELFF
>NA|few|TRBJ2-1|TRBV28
TGTGCCGTCGGGCCGTACAATGAGCAGTTCTTC
CAVGPYNEQFF
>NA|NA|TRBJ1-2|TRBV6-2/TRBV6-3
TGTGCCAGCACCGCCAGGGCCTTCTATGGCTACACCTTC
CASTARAFYGYTF
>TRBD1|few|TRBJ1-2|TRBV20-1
TGCAGTGCCCCTACAGGGGGGAGGGTTGATTGGTCCCTCTATGGCTACACCTTC
CSAPTGGRVDWSLYGYTF
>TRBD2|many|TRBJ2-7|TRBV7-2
TGTGCCAGCAGCTTAGAGTCGGGGGGAAACTACGAGCAGTACTTC
CASSLESGGNYEQYF
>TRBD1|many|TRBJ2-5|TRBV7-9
TGTGCCAGCAGTCGAGGGACAGGAGACCAAGAGACCCAGTACTTC
CASSRGTGDQETQYF
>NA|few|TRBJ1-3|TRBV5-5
TGTGCCAGCAGTCCTGACATCCCGAGGGCTGGAAACACCATATATTTT
CASSPDIPRAGNTIYF
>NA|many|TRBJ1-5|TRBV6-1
TGTGCCAGCAGTGAAGCAGGGAATCAGCCCCAGCATTTT
CASSEAGNQPQHF